This TCR beta chain was sequenced in a study of shared clonotypes between healthy human individuals. TCRdb's table, derived via immunoSEQ multiplex PCR, lists solely in-frame clones and lacks some. Here the sample spans roughly 2.1 million clones, approximately 94% being singletons. The naive CD8 subset, CD45RO-negative cells positively selected for CCR7, excluded terminally differentiated effector memory CD45RA+ cells. CDR1 and CDR2 (germline): SEHNR, FQNEAQ (reference sequence). The CDR3 consists of 12 residues. Trimming removed 5 bases from V and 6 bases from J; junction bases left unmatched: 4. In the case of this clone: Other DNA variants within this sample encode the same CDR3.

The sequence came from a young man in good health. Some clones in this sample may be carry-over from other donors' samples. The sample was naive CD8+ T cells from PBMCs. The chain employs TRBV7-9 and TRBJ2-7; 7 nucleotides match TRBD1. In DNA form, the CDR3 reads TGTGCCAGCAGCCCACAGGGGACCGAGCAGTACTTC. Encoded protein: CASSPQGTEQYF.